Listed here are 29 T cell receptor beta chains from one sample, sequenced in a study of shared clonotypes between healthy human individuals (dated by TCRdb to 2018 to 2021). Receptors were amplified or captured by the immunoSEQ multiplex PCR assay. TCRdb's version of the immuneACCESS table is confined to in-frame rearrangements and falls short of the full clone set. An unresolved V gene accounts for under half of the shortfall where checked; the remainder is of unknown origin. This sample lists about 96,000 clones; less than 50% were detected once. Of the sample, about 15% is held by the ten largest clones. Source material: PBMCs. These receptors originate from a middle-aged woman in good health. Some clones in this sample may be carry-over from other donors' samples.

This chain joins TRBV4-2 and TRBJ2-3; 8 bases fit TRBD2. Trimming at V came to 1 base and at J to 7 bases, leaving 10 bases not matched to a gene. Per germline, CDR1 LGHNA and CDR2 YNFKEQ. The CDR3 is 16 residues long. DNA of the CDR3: TGTGCCAGCAGCCAAGTGGACGGGAGGGCCCAAAATACGCAGTATTTT. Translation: CASSQVDGRAQNTQYF.

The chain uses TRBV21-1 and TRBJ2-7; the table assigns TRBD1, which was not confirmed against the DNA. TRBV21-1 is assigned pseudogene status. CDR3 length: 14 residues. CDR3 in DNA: TGTGCCAGCTCCGCCGGACAGGACGTTTACGAGCAGTACTTC. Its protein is CASSAGQDVYEQYF.

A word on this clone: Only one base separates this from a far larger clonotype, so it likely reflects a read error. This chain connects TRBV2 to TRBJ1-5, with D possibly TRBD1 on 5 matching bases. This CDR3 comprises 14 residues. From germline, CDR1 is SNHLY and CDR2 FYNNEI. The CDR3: CANSDGGYGQPQHF. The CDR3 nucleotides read TGTGCCAACAGTGATGGGGGGTATGGCCAGCCCCAGCATTTT.

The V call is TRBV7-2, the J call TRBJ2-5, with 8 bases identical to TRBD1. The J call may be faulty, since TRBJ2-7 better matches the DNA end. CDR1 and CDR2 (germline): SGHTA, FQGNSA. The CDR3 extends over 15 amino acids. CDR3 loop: CASSPRRDRSYEQYF. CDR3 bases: TGTGCCAGCAGCCCTCGCCGGGACAGGTCCTACGAGCAGTACTTC.

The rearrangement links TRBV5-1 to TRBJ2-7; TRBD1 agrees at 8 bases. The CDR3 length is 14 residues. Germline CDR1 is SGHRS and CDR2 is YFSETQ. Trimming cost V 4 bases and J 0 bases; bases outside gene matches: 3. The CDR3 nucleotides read TGCGCCAGCAGCCCGGGACAGGTCTCCTACGAGCAGTACTTC. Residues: CASSPGQVSYEQYF.

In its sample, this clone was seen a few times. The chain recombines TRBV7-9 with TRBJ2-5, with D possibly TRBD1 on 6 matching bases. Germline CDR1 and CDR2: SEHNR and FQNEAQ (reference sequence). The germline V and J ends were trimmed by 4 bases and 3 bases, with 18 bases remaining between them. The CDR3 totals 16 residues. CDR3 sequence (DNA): TGTGCCAGCAGCTCCCCGCCCGGTGGGGGCAAAGAGACCCAGTACTTC. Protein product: CASSSPPGGGKETQYF.

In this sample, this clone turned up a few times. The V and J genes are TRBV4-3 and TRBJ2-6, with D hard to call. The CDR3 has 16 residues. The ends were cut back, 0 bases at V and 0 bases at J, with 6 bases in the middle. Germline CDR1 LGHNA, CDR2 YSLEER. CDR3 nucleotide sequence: TGCGCCAGCAGCCAAGATAGCAGCTCTGGGGCCAACGTCCTGACTTTC. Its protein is CASSQDSSSGANVLTF.

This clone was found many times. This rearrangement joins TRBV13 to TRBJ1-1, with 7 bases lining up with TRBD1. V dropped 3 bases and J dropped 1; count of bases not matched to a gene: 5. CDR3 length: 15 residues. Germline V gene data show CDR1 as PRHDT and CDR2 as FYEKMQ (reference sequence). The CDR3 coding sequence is TGTGCCAGCAGCTTCATGACAGGGACGAACACTGAAGCTTTCTTT. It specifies CASSFMTGTNTEAFF.

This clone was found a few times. CDR3 in amino acids: CASSTSGGNNEQFF. In nucleotides, the CDR3 is TGTGCCAGCAGCACTAGCGGGGGGAACAATGAGCAGTTCTTC. This chain connects TRBV6-4 to TRBJ2-1; 12 bases fit TRBD2. This CDR3 is 14 amino acids long. Germline V gives CDR1 MRHNA, CDR2 SNTAGT. The V segment lost 6 bases and the J segment 5 bases; nucleotides outside the gene matches: 2.

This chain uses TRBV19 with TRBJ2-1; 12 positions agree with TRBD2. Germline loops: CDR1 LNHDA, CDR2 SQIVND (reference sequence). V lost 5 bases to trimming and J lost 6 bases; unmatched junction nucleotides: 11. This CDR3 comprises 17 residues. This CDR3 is CASSDLAGGPMSNEQFF. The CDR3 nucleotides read TGTGCCAGTAGTGATCTAGCGGGAGGGCCTATGAGCAATGAGCAGTTCTTC.

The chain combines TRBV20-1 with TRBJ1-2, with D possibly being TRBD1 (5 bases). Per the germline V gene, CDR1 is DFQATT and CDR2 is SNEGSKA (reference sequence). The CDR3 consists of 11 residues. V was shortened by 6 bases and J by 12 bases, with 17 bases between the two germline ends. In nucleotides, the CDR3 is TGCAGTGCCCCATTTTGGGGGATTGACACCTTC. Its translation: CSAPFWGIDTF.

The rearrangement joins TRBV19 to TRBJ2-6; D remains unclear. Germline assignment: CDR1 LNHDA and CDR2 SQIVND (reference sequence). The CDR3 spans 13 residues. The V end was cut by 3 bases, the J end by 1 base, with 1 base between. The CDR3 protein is CASSMSGANVLTF. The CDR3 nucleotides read TGTGCCAGTAGTATGTCTGGGGCCAACGTCCTGACTTTC.

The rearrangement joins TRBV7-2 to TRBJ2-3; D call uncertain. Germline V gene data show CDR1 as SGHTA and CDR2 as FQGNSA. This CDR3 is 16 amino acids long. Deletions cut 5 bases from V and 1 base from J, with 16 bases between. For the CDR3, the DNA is TGTGCCAGCAGCGCCAGCACACCCCACGGCACAGATACGCAGTATTTT. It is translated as CASSASTPHGTDTQYF.

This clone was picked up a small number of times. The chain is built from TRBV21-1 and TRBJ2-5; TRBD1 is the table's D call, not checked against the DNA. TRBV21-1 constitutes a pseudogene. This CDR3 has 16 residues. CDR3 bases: TGTGCCAGCAGCAAAGATAGGGGCAGGGCCAGAGAGACCCAGTACTTC. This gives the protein CASSKDRGRARETQYF.

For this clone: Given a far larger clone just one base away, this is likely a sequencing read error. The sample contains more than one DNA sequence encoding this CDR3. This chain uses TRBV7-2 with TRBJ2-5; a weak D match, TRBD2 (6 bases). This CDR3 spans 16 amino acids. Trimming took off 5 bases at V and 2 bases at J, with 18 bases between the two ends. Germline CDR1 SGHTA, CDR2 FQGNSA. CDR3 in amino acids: CASSTTGVGPQETQYF. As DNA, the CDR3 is TGTGCCAGCAGCACCACGGGGGTGGGGCCTCAAGAGACCCAGTACTTC.

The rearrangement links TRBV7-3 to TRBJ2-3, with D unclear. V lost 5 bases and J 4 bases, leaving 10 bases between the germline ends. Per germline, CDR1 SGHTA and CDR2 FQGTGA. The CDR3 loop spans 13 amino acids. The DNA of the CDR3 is TGTGCCAGCAGCACAAGTTCTGCAGATACGCAGTATTTT. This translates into CASSTSSADTQYF.

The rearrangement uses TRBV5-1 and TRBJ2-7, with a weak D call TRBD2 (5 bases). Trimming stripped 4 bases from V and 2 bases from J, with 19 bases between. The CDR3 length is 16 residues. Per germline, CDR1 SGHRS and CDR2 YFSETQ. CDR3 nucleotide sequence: TGCGCCAGCAGCCCACTCCCGAGCGGAACTACCTACGAGCAGTACTTC. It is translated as CASSPLPSGTTYEQYF.

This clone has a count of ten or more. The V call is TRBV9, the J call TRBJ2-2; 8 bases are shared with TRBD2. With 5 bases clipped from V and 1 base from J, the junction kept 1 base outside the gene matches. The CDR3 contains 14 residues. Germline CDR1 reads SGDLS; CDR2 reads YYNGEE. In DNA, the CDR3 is TGTGCCAGCAGGCTAGCGGGGAACACCGGGGAGCTGTTTTTT. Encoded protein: CASRLAGNTGELFF.

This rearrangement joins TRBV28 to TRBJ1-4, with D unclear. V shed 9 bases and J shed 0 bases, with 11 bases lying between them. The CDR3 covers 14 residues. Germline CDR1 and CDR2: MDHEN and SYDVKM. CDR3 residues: CASSMRSTNEKLFF. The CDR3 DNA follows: TGTGCCAGTTCTATGAGGTCAACTAATGAAAAACTGTTTTTT.

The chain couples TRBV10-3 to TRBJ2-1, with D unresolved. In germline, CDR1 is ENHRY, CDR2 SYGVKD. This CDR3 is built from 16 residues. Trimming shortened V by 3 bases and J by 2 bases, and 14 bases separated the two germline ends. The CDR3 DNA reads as TGTGCCATCAGTGATCGGACCCAAATTCCCTACAATGAGCAGTTCTTC. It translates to CAISDRTQIPYNEQFF.

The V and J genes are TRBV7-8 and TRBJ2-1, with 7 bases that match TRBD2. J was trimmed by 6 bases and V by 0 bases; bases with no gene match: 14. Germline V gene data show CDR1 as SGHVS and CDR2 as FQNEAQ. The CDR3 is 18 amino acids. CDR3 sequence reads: CASSLALFRAGDGNEQFF. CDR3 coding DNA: TGTGCCAGCAGCTTAGCGCTCTTCCGCGCGGGAGACGGCAATGAGCAGTTCTTC. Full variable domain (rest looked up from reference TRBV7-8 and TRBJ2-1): GAGVSQSPRYKVAKRGQDVALRCDPISGHVSLFWYQQALGQGPEFLTYFQNEAQLDKSGLPSDRFFAERPEGSVSTLKIQRTQQEDSAVYLCASSLALFRAGDGNEQFFGPGTRLTVL.

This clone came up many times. The CDR3 sequence is CASRHPGTGASVDEQYF. The CDR3 DNA reads as TGTGCCAGCAGACACCCCGGGACAGGGGCCTCTGTCGACGAGCAGTACTTC. The rearrangement uses TRBV28 and TRBJ2-7; TRBD1 aligns across 10 bases. J was trimmed by 5 bases and V by 6 bases; bases with no gene match: 16. The CDR3 is 17 amino acids. Germline CDR1 and CDR2: MDHEN and SYDVKM.

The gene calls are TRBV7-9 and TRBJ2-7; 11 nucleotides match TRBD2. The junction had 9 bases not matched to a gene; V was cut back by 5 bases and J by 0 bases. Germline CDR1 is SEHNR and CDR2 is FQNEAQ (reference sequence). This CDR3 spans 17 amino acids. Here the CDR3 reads CASSQTSGSSPSYEQYF. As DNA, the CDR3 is TGTGCCAGCAGCCAAACTAGCGGGAGTTCTCCCTCCTACGAGCAGTACTTC. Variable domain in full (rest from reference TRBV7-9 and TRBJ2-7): DTGVSQNPRHKITKRGQNVTFRCDPISEHNRLYWYRQTLGQGPEFLTYFQNEAQLEKSRLLSDRFSAERPKGSFSTLEIQRTEQGDSAMYLCASSQTSGSSPSYEQYFGPGTRLTVT.

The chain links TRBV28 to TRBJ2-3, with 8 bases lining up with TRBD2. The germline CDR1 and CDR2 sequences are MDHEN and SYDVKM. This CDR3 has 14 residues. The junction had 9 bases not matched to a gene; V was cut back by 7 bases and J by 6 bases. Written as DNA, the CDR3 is TGTGCCAGCACTGATAGCGGGGCCGACGATACGCAGTATTTT. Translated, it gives CASTDSGADDTQYF. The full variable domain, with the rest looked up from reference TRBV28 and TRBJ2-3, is DVKVTQSSRYLVKRTGEKVFLECVQDMDHENMFWYRQDPGLGLRLIYFSYDVKMKEKGDIPEGYSVSREKKERFSLILESASTNQTSMYLCASTDSGADDTQYFGPGTRLTVL.

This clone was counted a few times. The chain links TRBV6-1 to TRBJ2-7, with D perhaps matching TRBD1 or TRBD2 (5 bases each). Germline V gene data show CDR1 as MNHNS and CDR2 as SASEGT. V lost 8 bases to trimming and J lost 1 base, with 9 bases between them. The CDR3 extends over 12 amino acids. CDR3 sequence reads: CASGDVSYEQYF. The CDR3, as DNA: TGTGCCAGCGGGGACGTATCCTACGAGCAGTACTTC.

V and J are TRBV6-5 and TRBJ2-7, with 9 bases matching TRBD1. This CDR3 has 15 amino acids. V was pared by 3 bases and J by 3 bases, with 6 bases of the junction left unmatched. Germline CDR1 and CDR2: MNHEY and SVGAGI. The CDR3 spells CASSYQGQGIYEQYF. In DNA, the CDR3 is TGTGCCAGCAGTTATCAGGGACAGGGCATCTACGAGCAGTACTTC.

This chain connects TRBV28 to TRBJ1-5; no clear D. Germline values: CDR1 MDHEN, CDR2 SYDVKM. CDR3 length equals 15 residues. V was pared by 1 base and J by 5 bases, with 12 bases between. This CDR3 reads CASSLLSGSDQPQHF. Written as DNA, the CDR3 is TGTGCCAGCAGTTTATTATCGGGGAGTGATCAGCCCCAGCATTTT.

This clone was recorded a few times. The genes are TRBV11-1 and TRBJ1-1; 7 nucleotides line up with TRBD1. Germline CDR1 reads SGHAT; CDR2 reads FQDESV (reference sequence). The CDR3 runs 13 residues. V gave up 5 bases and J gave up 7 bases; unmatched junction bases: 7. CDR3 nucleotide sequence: TGTGCCAGCAGCACCCGACAGGGCGTTGAAGCTTTCTTT. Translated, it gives CASSTRQGVEAFF.

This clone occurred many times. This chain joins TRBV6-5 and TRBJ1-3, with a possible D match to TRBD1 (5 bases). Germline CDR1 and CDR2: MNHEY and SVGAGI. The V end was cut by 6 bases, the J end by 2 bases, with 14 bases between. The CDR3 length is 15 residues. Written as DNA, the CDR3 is TGTGCCAGCAGCTACAGGCGGACAACTGGAAACACCATATATTTT. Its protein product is CASSYRRTTGNTIYF.